This T cell receptor beta chain derives from a study of identical twins. As to this clonotype: It is likely a read error, because the conserved phenylalanine at the end of the CDR3 is missing.

The V end lost 7 bases, the J end lost 1 base, and 13 bases lay between the germline ends. The CDR3 covers 15 residues. Germline CDR1 is MNHEY and CDR2 is SMNVEV (reference sequence). TCRdb called the 5' RACE reads again in MiXCR, with one record for every CDR3 protein. The sample records under 300,000 distinct CDR3 sequences, around 6.5% being singletons. These data were also filed under a second study, of T cells expressing NK-cell markers.

This chain connects TRBV27 to TRBJ2-2; either TRBD1 or TRBD2 may supply D (6 bases each). The receptor's source is a woman aged 18-30 years in good health. The material sequenced was CD8+ T cells sorted from blood. As DNA, the CDR3 is TGTGCCAGCATGGAGGGGGGTCTGAACACCGGGGAGCTGTTTTAT. Translated: CASMEGGLNTGELFY.